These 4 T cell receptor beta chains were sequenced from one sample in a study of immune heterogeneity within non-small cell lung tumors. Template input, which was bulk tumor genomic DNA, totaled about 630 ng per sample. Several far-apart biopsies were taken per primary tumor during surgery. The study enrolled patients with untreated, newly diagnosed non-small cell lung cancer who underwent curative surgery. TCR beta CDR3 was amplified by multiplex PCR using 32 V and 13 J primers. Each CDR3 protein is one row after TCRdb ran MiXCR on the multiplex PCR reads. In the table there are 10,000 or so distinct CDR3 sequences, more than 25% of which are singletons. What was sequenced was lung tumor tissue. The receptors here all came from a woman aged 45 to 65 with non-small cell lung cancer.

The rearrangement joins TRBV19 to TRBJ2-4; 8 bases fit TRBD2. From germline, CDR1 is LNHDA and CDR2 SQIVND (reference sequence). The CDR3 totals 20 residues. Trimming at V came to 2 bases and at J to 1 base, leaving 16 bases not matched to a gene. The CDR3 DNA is TGTGCCAGTAGTATAATGGTCGTGGCGGGAGGTACTGGGGCCAAAAACATTCAGTACTTC. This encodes CASSIMVVAGGTGAKNIQYF.

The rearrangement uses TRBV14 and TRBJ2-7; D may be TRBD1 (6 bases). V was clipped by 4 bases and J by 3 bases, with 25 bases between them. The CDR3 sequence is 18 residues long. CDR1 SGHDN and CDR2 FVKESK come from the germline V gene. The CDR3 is CASSPSPFDRSENYEQYF. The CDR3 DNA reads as TGTGCCAGCAGCCCCTCCCCTTTTGACAGGAGCGAGAACTACGAGCAGTACTTC.

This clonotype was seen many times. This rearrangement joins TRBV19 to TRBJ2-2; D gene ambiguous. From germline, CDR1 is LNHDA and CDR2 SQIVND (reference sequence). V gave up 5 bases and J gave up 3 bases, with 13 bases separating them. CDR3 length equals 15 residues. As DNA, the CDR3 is TGTGCCAGTAGTCCCTTCCAGCAGCACACCGGGGAGCTGTTTTTT. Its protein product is CASSPFQQHTGELFF.

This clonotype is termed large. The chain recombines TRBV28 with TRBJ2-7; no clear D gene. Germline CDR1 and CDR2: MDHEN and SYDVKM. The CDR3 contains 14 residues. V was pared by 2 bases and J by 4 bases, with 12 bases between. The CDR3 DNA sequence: TGTGCCAGCAGTTTACCCTATCCAGTTTACGAGCAGTACTTC. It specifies CASSLPYPVYEQYF.